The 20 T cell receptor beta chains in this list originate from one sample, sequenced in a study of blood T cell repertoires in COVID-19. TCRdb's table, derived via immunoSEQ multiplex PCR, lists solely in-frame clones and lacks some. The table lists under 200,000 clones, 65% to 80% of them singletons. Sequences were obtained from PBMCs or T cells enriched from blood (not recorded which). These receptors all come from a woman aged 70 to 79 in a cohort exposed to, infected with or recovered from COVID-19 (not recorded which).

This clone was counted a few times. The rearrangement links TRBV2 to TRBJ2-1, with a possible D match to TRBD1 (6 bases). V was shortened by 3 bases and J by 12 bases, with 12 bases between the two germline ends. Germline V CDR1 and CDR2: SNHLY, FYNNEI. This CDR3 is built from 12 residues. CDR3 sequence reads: CASSDYRVLQFF. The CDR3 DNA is TGTGCCAGCAGTGACTACAGGGTATTGCAGTTCTTC.

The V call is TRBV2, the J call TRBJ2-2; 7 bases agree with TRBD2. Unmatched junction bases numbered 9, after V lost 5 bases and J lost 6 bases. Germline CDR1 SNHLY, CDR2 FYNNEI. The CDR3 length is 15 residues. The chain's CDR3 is CASSFVGGMAGELFF. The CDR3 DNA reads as TGTGCCAGCAGTTTCGTGGGGGGGATGGCCGGGGAGCTGTTTTTT.

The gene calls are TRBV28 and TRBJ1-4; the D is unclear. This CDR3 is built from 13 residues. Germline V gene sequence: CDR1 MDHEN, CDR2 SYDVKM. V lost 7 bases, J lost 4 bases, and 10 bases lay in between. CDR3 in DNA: TGTGCCAGCATGCGGTTCATTAATGAAAAACTGTTTTTT. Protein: CASMRFINEKLFF.

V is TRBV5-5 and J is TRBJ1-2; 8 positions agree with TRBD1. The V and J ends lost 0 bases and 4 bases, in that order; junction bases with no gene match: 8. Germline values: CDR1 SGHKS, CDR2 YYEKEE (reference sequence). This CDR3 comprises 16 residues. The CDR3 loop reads CASSLGPRDRSYGYTF. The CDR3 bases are TGTGCCAGCAGCTTGGGACCCCGGGACAGGAGCTATGGCTACACCTTC.

The chain's CDR3 is CASSPRDSGLRVLYNEQFF. For the CDR3, the DNA is TGCGCCAGCAGCCCGAGGGACAGCGGCCTTCGGGTCCTCTACAATGAGCAGTTCTTC. The chain combines TRBV5-1 with TRBJ2-1; 7 nucleotides match TRBD1. V was pared by 4 bases and J by 3 bases, with 19 bases of the junction left unmatched. Germline V gene lookup returns CDR1 SGHRS and CDR2 YFSETQ. The CDR3 runs 19 residues.

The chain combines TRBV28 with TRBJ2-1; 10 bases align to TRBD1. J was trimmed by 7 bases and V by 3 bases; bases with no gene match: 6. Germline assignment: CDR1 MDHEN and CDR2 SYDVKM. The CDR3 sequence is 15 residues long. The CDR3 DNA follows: TGTGCCAGCAGTTTGCCGGGACAGGGGTGGAATGAGCAGTTCTTC. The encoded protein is CASSLPGQGWNEQFF.

The CDR3 region is CAWSPSFNTEAFF. Written as DNA, the CDR3 is TGTGCCTGGTCCCCAAGCTTCAACACTGAAGCTTTCTTT. V gene TRBV30 combines with J gene TRBJ1-1; D is uncertain. The CDR3 is 13 residues long. Germline CDR1 and CDR2: GTSNPN and SVGIG (reference sequence). Trimming pared 5 bases from V and 2 bases from J, leaving 12 bases between.

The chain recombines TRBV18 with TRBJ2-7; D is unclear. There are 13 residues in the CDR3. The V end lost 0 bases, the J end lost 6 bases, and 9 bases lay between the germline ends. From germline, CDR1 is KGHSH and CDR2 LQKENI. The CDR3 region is CASSPPSVLEQYF. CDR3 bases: TGTGCCAGCTCACCACCATCGGTGCTCGAGCAGTACTTC.

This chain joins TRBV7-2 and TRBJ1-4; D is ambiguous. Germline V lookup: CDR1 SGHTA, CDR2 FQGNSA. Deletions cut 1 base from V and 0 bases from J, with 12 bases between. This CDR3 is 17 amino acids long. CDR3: CASSLDSFYATNEKLFF. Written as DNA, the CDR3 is TGTGCCAGCAGCTTAGACAGCTTTTATGCAACTAATGAAAAACTGTTTTTT.

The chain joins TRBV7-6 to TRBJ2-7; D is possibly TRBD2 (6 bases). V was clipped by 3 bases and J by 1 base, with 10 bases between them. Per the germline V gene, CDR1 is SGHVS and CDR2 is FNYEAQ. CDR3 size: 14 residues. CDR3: CASSLGLGSYEQYF. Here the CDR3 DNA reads TGTGCCAGCAGCTTGGGACTGGGATCCTACGAGCAGTACTTC.

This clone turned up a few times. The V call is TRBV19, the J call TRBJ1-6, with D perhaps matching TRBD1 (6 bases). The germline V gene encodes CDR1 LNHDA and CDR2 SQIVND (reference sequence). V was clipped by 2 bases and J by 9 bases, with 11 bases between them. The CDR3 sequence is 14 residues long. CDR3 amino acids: CASSIRRGLSPLHF. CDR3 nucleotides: TGTGCCAGTAGTATAAGGCGGGGGCTTTCACCCCTCCACTTT.

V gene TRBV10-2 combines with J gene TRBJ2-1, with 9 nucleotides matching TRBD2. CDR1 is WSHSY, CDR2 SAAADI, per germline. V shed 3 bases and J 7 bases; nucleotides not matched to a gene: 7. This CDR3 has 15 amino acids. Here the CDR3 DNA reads TGCGCCAGCAGTGATAAAGCGGGAGGCTTAAATGAGCAGTTCTTC. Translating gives CASSDKAGGLNEQFF.

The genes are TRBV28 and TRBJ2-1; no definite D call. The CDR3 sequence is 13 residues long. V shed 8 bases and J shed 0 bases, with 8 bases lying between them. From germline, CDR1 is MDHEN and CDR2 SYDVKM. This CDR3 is CASSLDSYNEQFF. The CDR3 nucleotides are TGTGCCAGCTCCCTAGACTCCTACAATGAGCAGTTCTTC.

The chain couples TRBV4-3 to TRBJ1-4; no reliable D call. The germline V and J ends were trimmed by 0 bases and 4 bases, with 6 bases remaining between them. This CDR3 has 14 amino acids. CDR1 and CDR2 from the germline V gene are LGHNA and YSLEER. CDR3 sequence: CASSQDQFNEKLFF. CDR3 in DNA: TGCGCCAGCAGCCAAGATCAGTTTAATGAAAAACTGTTTTTT.

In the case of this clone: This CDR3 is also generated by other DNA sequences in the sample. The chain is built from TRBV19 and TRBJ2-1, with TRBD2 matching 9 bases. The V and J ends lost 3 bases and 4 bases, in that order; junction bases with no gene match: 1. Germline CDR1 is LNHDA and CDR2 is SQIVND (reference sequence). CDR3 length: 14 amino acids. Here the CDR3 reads CASSILAGYNEQFF. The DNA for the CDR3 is TGTGCCAGTAGTATCCTAGCGGGATACAATGAGCAGTTCTTC.

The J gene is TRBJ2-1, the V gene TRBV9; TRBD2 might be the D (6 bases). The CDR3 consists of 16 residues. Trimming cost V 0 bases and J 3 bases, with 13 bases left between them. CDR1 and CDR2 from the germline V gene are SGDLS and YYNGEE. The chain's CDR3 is CASSVAGTSLYNEQFF. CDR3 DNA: TGTGCCAGCAGCGTAGCCGGGACTTCACTCTACAATGAGCAGTTCTTC.

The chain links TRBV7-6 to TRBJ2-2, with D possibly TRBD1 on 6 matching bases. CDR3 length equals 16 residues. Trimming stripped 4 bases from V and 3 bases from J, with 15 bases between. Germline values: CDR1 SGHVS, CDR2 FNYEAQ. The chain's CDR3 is CASSWGQGGHTGELFF. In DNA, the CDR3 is TGTGCCAGCAGCTGGGGGCAGGGCGGGCACACCGGGGAGCTGTTTTTT.

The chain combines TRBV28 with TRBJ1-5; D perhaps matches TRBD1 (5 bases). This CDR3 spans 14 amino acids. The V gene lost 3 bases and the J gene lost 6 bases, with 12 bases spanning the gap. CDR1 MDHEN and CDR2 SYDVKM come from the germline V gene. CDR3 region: CASSLIGGSQPQHF. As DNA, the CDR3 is TGTGCCAGCAGTTTGATCGGGGGATCTCAGCCCCAGCATTTT.

CDR3 in amino acids: CASSPLAAMNTEAFF. The CDR3 region has the DNA TGTGCCAGCAGCCCTCTAGCAGCTATGAACACTGAAGCTTTCTTT. The chain has TRBV11-3 and TRBJ1-1, with D uncertain. The CDR3 contains 15 residues. The germline gives CDR1 SGHNT, CDR2 YENEEA. The V and J ends lost 5 bases and 0 bases respectively, with 13 bases between them.

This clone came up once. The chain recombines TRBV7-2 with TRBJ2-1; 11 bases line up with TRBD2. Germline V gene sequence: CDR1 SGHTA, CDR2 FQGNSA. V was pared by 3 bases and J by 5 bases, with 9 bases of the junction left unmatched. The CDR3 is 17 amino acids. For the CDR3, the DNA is TGTGCCAGCAGCTTCTACTCCGGGACTAGCGGAAACAATGAGCAGTTCTTC. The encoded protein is CASSFYSGTSGNNEQFF.